This T cell receptor (beta chain) derives from a study of shared clonotypes between healthy human individuals (TCRdb year 2020). With regard to the full study: Two women and a few men aged 18 to 49 years were included in the cohort. Blood TCR repertoires of about 5 healthy adults were deeply sequenced to estimate repertoire size and the extent of clonotype sharing between individuals. Leukapheresis yielded between about 0.9 and 8.9 billion PBMCs per donor. To increase sequencing depth and limit assay-specific biases, TCR repertoire library preparation and sequencing were carried out by different laboratories using diverse techniques. General findings and caveats noted by the study authors: Pairwise subsampling led to the expectation that sequencing depth would affect the degree of clonotype sharing among donors. Because the study included only a small number of donors, the genetic and exposure-history diversity represented was limited. Sampling was restricted to blood, and TCR repertoires in tissues likely differ from the TCR repertoires found in blood.

Using the deep immunoSEQ assay, multiplex PCR amplified TCR CDR3 regions from genomic DNA. Genomic DNA extracted from each cell subset was distributed evenly over all wells of several immunoSEQ 96-well plates, and each plate served as one replicate. Each replicate PCR for unsorted PBMC received 250 to 300 ng genomic DNA, equal to 30,000 or so T cell genomes. Unsorted PBMC genomic DNA was sequenced across ten immunoSEQ deep assay plates. Purified libraries were quantified with a Qubit 3.0 fluorometer, sized on a Bioanalyzer 2100, and re-quantified with the KAPA Library Quantification kit. Every immunoSEQ 96-well plate was sequenced on a separate single-read 150-cycle Illumina NextSeq 550 flow cell. For the original study's pipeline: Because the immunoSEQ output held only junctional sequences and lacked quality scores, the filtering could not match the filtering applied to full-length reads. Sequences were annotated with PyIR, a Python wrapper for IgBLAST v1.9, using IMGT germline references to assign V/J genes and CDR3. Reads were removed for weak V/J assignments (E-value above 1e-6), missing CDR3, stop codons, out-of-frame junctions, or ambiguous translated residues. A V3J clonotype was defined by an identical inferred V gene, J gene, and CDR3 amino acid sequence. The percentage overlap between two repertoires was calculated by dividing the number of shared unique clonotypes by the size of the smaller repertoire. Richness of each repertoire was evaluated using RTK rarefaction, the Chao1 estimator, and Recon v2.1 estimates of unobserved clonotypes. This immuneACCESS table, as held by TCRdb, lists in-frame sequences with V and J called but not all clones. Of the missing ones, under half trace to an unresolved V gene in checked studies; the others have no known cause. That table gives V, J and clone size, and the DNA gave D and trimming. In this sample the table shows 500,000 to 650,000 clones, around 78% of which occur a single time. More than 10% of the sample lies in the top ten.

The donors were healthy, HIV-negative adults who had no recently reported acute infections or vaccinations. All donors were Caucasian adults living in Nashville, Tennessee, USA. For unsorted samples, roughly 91 million PBMCs were counted, and genomic DNA was extracted using the QIAamp DNA Blood Mini kit. Blood was collected by leukapheresis, and PBMCs were isolated by Ficoll-Histopaque density gradient centrifugation and then cryopreserved in liquid nitrogen vapor phase. Notes on this clone: No antigen is known for it. No quality values exist for individual bases; no much larger clone is one base distant.

The CDR3 contains 12 residues, cysteine and phenylalanine counted. Of all the DNA, just the CDR3 is kept, 36 bases in frame from base 1. Relative to germline, V is 5 bases shorter and J is 0 bases shorter, with 7 bases between their ends. From a lookup of the germline V gene, CDR1 and CDR2 are SQVTM and ANQGSEA. Input material: PBMCs. The receptor was derived from a woman aged 40 to 49 in good health. Some clones in this sample may be carry-over from other donors' samples. Rearrangement joined TRBV29-1 to TRBJ1-2; there is no confident call for the D gene. CDR3 protein: CSVIFSNYGYTF. The sequenced DNA is TGCAGCGTTATTTTCTCTAACTATGGCTACACCTTC.